This T cell receptor (beta chain) was recorded in a study of T cell repertoires in cytomegalovirus infection. Overall study: An indication of both CMV infection and matching HLA type came from public TCR beta signatures.

In TCRdb, the reads were re-called with MiXCR into one record per CDR3 protein. This table has about 440,000 distinct CDR3 sequences, roughly a third appearing once. This CDR3 comprises 13 residues. The ends were cut back, 2 bases at V and 5 bases at J, with 9 bases in the middle. Germline-derived CDR1 and CDR2 are LNHNV and YYDKDF (reference sequence). Only a few counts were recorded for this clonotype. The antigen remains unidentified. General study results and limits: Based on cumulative public TCR beta family frequency, carriers of CMV plus the relevant HLA were identified. Ex vivo, HLA-C-restricted CMV-specific TCR beta clonotypes prevailed over the rest of the response.

This receptor was obtained from a human donor in good health (CMV status not recorded). Some clones in this sample may be carry-over from other donors' samples. Input material: PBMCs. This sequence joins TRBV15 and TRBJ1-1; D gene uncertain. The CDR3 coding sequence is TGTGCCACCAGCAGACCCCCGGTAACTGAAGCTTTCTTT. The encoded protein is CATSRPPVTEAFF.